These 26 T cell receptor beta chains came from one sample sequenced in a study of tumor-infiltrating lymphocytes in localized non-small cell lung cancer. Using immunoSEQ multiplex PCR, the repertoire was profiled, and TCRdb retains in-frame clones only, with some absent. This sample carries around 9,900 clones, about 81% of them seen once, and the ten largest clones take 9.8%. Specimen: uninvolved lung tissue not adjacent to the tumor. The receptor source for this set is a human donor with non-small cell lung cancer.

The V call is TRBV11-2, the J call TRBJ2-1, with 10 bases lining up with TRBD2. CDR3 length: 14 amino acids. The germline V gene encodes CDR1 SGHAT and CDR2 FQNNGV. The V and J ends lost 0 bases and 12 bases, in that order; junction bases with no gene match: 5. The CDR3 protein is CASSLEPSGRGQFF. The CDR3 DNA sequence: TGTGCCAGCAGCTTAGAACCTAGCGGGAGAGGGCAGTTCTTC.

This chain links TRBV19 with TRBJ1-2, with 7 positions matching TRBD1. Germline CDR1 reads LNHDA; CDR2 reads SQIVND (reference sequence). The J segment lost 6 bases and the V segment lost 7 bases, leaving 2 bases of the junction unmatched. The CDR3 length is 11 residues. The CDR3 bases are TGTGCCAGTAACGACAGGGATGGCTACACCTTC. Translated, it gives CASNDRDGYTF.

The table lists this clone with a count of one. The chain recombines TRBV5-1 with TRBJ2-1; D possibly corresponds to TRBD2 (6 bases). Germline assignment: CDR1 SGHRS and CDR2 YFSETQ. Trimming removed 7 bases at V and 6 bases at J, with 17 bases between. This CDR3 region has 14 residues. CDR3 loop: CASCPGGPRNEQFF. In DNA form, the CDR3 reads TGCGCCAGCTGCCCAGGAGGGCCCCGCAATGAGCAGTTCTTC.

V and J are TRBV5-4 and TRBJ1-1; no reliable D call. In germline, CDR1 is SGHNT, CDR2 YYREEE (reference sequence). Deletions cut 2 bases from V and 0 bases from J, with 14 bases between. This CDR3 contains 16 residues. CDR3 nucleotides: TGTGCCAGCAGCTTCGGTGGAAATAGGATGAACACTGAAGCTTTCTTT. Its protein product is CASSFGGNRMNTEAFF.

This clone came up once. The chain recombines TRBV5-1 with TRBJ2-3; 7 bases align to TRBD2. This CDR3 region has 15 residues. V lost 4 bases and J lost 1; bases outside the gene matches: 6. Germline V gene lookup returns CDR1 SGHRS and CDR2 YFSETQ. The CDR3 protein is CASSQASGRTDTQYF. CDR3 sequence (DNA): TGCGCCAGCAGCCAAGCTAGCGGCCGCACAGATACGCAGTATTTT.

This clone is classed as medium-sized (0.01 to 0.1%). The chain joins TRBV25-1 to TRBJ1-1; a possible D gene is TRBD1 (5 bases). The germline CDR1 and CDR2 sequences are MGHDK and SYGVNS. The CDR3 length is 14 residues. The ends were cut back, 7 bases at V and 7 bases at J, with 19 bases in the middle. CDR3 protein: CASTPQGRSNEAFF. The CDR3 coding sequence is TGTGCCAGCACCCCGCAGGGAAGGTCTAATGAAGCTTTCTTT.

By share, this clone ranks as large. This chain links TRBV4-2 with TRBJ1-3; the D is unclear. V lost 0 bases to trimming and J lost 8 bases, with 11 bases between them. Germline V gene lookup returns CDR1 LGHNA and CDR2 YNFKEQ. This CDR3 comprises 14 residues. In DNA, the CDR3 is TGTGCCAGCAGCCAAGATTCGGGTAGGGACACCATATATTTT. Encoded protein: CASSQDSGRDTIYF.

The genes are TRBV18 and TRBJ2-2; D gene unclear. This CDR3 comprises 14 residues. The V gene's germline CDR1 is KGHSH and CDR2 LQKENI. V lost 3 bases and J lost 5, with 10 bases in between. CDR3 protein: CASSPPAWTGELFF. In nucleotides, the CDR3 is TGTGCCAGCTCACCGCCCGCGTGGACCGGGGAGCTGTTTTTT.

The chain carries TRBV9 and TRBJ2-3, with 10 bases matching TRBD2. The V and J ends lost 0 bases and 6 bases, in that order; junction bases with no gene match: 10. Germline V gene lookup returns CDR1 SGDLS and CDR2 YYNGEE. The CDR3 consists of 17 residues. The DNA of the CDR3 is TGTGCCAGCAGCGTAGTCCCTAGCGGGAGAGGTGCGGATACGCAGTATTTT. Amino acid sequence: CASSVVPSGRGADTQYF.

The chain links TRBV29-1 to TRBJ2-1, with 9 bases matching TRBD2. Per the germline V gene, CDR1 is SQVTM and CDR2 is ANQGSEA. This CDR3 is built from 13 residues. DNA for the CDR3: TGCGGGGGGGGTAGCGGGAGCTACAATGAGCAGTTCTTC. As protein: CGGGSGSYNEQFF.

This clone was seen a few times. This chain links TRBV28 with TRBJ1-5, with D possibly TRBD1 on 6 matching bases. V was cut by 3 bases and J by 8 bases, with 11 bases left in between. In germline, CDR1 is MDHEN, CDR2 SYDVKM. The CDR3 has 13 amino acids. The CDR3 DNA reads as TGTGCCAGCAGTTTGGAGGGACAAAAGCCCCAGCATTTT. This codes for CASSLEGQKPQHF.

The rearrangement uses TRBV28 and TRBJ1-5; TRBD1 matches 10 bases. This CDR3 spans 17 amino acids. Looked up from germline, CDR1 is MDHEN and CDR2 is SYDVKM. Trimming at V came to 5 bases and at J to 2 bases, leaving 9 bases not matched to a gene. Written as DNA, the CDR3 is TGTGCCAGCAGTAAAGAAGGGACAGGGGTCGGCAATCAGCCCCAGCATTTT. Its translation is CASSKEGTGVGNQPQHF. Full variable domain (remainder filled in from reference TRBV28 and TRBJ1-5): DVKVTQSSRYLVKRTGEKVFLECVQDMDHENMFWYRQDPGLGLRLIYFSYDVKMKEKGDIPEGYSVSREKKERFSLILESASTNQTSMYLCASSKEGTGVGNQPQHFGDGTRLSIL.

The CDR3 loop reads CASSPGVRDRVPSADTQYF. Written as DNA, the CDR3 is TGTGCCAGCAGCCCTGGCGTCCGGGACAGGGTTCCTTCGGCAGATACGCAGTATTTT. The rearrangement joins TRBV5-6 to TRBJ2-3; 9 bases match TRBD1. Looked up from germline, CDR1 is SGHDT and CDR2 is YYEEEE. The junction had 19 bases not matched to a gene; V was cut back by 4 bases and J by 4 bases. The CDR3 has 19 residues.

The DNA for the CDR3 is TGTGCCTCCTCCCCCGGGCAGGCGTCATTGAATGAAAAACTGTTTTTT. It encodes CASSPGQASLNEKLFF. The chain links TRBV19 to TRBJ1-4; D not resolved. Germline V CDR1 and CDR2: LNHDA, SQIVND (reference sequence). The CDR3 consists of 16 residues. V lost 11 bases and J 5 bases, leaving 24 bases between the germline ends.

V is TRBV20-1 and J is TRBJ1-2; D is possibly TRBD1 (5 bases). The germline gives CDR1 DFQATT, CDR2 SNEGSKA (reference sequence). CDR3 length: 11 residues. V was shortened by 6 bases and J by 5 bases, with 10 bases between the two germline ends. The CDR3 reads CSARDFYGYTF. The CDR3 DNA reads TGCAGTGCGAGGGACTTTTATGGCTACACCTTC.

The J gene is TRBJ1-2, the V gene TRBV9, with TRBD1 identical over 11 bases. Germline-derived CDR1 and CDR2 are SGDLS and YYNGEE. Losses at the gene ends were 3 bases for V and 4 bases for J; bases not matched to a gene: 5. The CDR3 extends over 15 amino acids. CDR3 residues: CASSGGTGGIYGYTF. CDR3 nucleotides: TGTGCCAGCAGCGGAGGGACAGGGGGAATCTATGGCTACACCTTC. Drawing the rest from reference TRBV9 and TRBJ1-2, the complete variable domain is DSGVTQTPKHLITATGQRVTLRCSPRSGDLSVYWYQQSLDQGLQFLIQYYNGEERAKGNILERFSAQQFPDLHSELNLSSLELGDSALYFCASSGGTGGIYGYTFGSGTRLTVV.

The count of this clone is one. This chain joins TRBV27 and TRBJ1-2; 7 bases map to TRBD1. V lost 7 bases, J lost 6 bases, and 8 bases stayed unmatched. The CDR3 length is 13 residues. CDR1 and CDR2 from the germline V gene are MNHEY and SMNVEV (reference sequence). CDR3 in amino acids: CASTTRGKDGYTF. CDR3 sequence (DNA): TGTGCCAGCACCACCAGGGGGAAGGATGGCTACACCTTC.

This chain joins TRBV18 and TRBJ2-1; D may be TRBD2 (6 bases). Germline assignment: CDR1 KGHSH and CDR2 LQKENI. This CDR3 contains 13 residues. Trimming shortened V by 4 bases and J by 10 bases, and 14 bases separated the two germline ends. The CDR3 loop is CASSLDYISEQFF. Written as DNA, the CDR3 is TGTGCCAGCTCACTGGACTATATTAGCGAGCAGTTCTTC. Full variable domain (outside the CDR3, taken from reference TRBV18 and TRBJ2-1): NAGVMQNPRHLVRRRGQEARLRCSPMKGHSHVYWYRQLPEEGLKFMVYLQKENIIDESGMPKERFSAEFPKEGPSILRIQQVVRGDSAAYFCASSLDYISEQFFGPGTRLTVL.

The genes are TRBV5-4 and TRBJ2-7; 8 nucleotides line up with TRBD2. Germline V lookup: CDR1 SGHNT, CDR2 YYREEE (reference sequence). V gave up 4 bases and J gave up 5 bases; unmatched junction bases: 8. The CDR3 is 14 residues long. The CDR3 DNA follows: TGTGCCAGCAGCCCGGGGGGGAGGATTGACGAGCAGTACTTC. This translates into CASSPGGRIDEQYF.

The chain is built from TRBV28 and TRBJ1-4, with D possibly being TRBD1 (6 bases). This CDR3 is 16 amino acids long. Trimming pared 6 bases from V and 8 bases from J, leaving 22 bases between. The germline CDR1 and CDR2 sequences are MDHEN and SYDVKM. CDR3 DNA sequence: TGTGCCAGCAGGTTGACAGGTAGTCGGAAAAGGGAAAAACTGTTTTTT. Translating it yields CASRLTGSRKREKLFF. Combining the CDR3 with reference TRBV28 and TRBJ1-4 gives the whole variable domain DVKVTQSSRYLVKRTGEKVFLECVQDMDHENMFWYRQDPGLGLRLIYFSYDVKMKEKGDIPEGYSVSREKKERFSLILESASTNQTSMYLCASRLTGSRKREKLFFGSGTQLSVL.

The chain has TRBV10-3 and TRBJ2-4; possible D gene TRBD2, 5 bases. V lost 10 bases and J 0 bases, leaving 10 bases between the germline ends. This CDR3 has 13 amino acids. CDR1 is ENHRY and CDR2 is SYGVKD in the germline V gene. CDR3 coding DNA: TGTGCCACCGGGGTAGCAGCCAAAAACATTCAGTACTTC. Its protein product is CATGVAAKNIQYF.

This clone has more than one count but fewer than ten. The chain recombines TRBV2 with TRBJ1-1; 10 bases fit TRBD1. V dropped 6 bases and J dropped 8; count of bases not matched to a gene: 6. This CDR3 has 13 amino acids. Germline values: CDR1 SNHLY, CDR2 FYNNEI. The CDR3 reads CASRETGGTEAFF. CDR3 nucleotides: TGTGCCAGCAGGGAGACAGGGGGCACAGAAGCTTTCTTT. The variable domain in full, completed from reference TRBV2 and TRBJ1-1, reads EPEVTQTPSHQVTQMGQEVILRCVPISNHLYFYWYRQILGQKVEFLVSFYNNEISEKSEIFDDQFSVERPDGSNFTLKIRSTKLEDSAMYFCASRETGGTEAFFGQGTRLTVV.

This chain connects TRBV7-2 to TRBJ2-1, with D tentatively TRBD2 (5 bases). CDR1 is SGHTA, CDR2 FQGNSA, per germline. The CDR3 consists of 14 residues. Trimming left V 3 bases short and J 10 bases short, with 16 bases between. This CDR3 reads CASSLASGLSEQFF. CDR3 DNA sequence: TGTGCCAGCAGCTTGGCCAGCGGATTATCCGAGCAGTTCTTC.

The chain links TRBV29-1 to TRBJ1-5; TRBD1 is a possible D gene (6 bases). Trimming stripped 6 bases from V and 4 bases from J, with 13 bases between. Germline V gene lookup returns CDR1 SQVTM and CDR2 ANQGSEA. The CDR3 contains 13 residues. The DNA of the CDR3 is TGCAGCGTCCGGGACAACCTTAATCAGCCCCAGCATTTT. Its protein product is CSVRDNLNQPQHF.

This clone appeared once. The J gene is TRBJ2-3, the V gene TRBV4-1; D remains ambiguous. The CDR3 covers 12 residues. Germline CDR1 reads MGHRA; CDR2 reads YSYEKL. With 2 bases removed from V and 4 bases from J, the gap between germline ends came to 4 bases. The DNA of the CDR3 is TGCGCCAGCAGCCAAAATCCAGATACGCAGTATTTT. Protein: CASSQNPDTQYF.

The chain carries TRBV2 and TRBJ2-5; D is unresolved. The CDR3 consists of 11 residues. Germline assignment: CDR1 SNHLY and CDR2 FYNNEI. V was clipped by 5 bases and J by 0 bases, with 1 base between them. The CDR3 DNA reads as TGTGCCAGCAGTTACCAAGAGACCCAGTACTTC. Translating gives CASSYQETQYF.